The source of this TCR beta chain is a study of CD8+ T cells in alopecia areata. Sorting separated CD4+ and CD8+ T cells out of PBMCs. V was shortened by 0 bases and J by 7 bases, with 15 bases between the two germline ends. The CDR3 is 15 residues long. Germline assignment: CDR1 SGHDN and CDR2 FVKESK. RNA was extracted and reverse transcribed into cDNA as the sequencing template. Using immunoSEQ multiplex PCR, the repertoire was profiled, and TCRdb retains in-frame clones only, with some absent. In the table there are almost 250,000 clones, 65% to 70% of which are singletons. Specimen: CD4+ T cells sorted from blood, collected at week 0. The receptor was isolated from a human donor with alopecia areata. This rearrangement joins TRBV14 to TRBJ1-1, with D possibly being TRBD1 (5 bases). The chain's CDR3 is CASSQELRPTDEAFF. The CDR3 DNA reads TGTGCCAGCAGCCAAGAATTACGGCCGACAGATGAAGCTTTCTTT.